Listed here are 22 T cell receptor beta chains from one sample, sequenced in a study of blood T cells in healthy people across ages. Primers used in a second PCR of roughly 7 to 12 cycles were a sample-barcoded 5' primer and a J-beta primer mix. TCRdb re-called the 5' RACE reads with MiXCR, one entry per CDR3 protein. The sample holds hundreds of thousands of distinct CDR3 sequences, 43% seen once. The specimen was blood. The receptors were gathered from a woman aged 55-69 years in good health.

The chain combines TRBV9 with TRBJ2-5; D call uncertain. The V end lost 3 bases, the J end lost 2 bases, and 11 bases lay between the germline ends. There are 14 residues in the CDR3. The germline gives CDR1 SGDLS, CDR2 YYNGEE. The CDR3 nucleotides read TGTGCCAGCAGCGCCGGGCCTGGACAAGAGACCCAGTACTTC. Residues: CASSAGPGQETQYF.

V usage is TRBV20-1 and J usage is TRBJ1-2; TRBD1 aligns across 8 bases. This CDR3 is 14 amino acids long. The junction had 11 bases not matched to a gene; V was cut back by 6 bases and J by 5 bases. The germline CDR1 and CDR2 sequences are DFQATT and SNEGSKA (reference sequence). The CDR3 is CSAAGTGLSYGYTF. For the CDR3, the DNA is TGCAGTGCCGCCGGGACAGGCCTTAGTTATGGCTACACCTTC.

V and J are TRBV5-1 and TRBJ1-2; no clear D gene. Germline lookup yields CDR1 SGHRS and CDR2 YFSETQ. The CDR3 is made up of 14 amino acids. Trimming cost V 3 bases and J 4 bases, with 13 bases left between them. CDR3 protein: CASSSEWDSYGYTF. The CDR3 DNA sequence: TGCGCCAGCAGCTCAGAGTGGGATAGCTATGGCTACACCTTC.

With regard to this clonotype: At one end the junction does not follow the germline gene, possibly because of a read error. This sequence joins TRBV7-7 and TRBJ2-7; 8 nucleotides align to TRBD2. The germline V gene has CDR1 SSHAT and CDR2 FNYEAQ (reference sequence). This CDR3 region has 14 residues. The CDR3 reads CASSLVAGGYEQYF. DNA of the CDR3: TGTGCTAGCAGCTTAGTGGCGGGAGGTTACGAGCAGTACTTC.

The table lists this clonotype with a few counts. This may be a read error, as it is one base from a much larger clone. This chain connects TRBV20-1 to TRBJ2-1; D remains unclear. TRBJ2-7 matches the DNA end more closely, so the J call is doubtful. The germline V gene has CDR1 DFQATT and CDR2 SNEGSKA (reference sequence). The length of the CDR3 is 14 residues. CDR3 loop: CSPARPSSYNEQYF. CDR3 bases: TGCAGTCCCGCCCGACCGAGCTCCTACAATGAGCAGTACTTC.

This clonotype was seen many times. The chain links TRBV12-3 or TRBV12-4 to TRBJ1-2; D remains unclear. V was pared by 4 bases and J by 4 bases, with 4 bases between. This CDR3 has 11 residues. The CDR3 nucleotides are TGTGCCAGCAGTTCGATCTATGGCTACACCTTC. Encoded protein: CASSSIYGYTF.

This clonotype occurred a few times. The gene calls are TRBV11-1 and TRBJ2-3; a possible D gene is TRBD1 (5 bases). The V gene lost 1 base and the J gene lost 5 bases, with 13 bases spanning the gap. The CDR3 totals 15 residues. Germline V gene lookup returns CDR1 SGHAT and CDR2 FQDESV (reference sequence). CDR3 sequence: CASSLGPTQGDTQYF. CDR3 coding DNA: TGTGCCAGCAGCTTAGGGCCGACGCAGGGAGATACGCAGTATTTT.

The V gene is TRBV5-1, the J gene TRBJ2-1; possibly TRBD2 for D (7 bases). CDR3 length equals 16 residues. Trimming took 1 base from V and 3 from J, leaving 14 bases between them. Germline CDR1 is SGHRS and CDR2 is YFSETQ. The CDR3, as DNA: TGCGCCAGCAGCTTGTTGAGCGGGGACAACTACAATGAGCAGTTCTTC. It yields the protein CASSLLSGDNYNEQFF.

The chain recombines TRBV7-9 with TRBJ2-1; possible D gene TRBD2, 6 bases. This CDR3 spans 13 amino acids. V was clipped by 6 bases and J by 9 bases, with 15 bases between them. CDR1 is SEHNR and CDR2 is FQNEAQ in the germline V gene (reference sequence). The CDR3 DNA reads as TGTGCCAGCAGTCCGCGGGACTTAGGTGAGCAGTTCTTC. Translating gives CASSPRDLGEQFF. Using reference TRBV7-9 and TRBJ2-1 for the parts outside the CDR3, the full variable domain is DTGVSQNPRHKITKRGQNVTFRCDPISEHNRLYWYRQTLGQGPEFLTYFQNEAQLEKSRLLSDRFSAERPKGSFSTLEIQRTEQGDSAMYLCASSPRDLGEQFFGPGTRLTVL.

This clonotype occurred many times. V is TRBV4-2 and J is TRBJ2-7; the D is unclear. This CDR3 has 16 amino acids. Trimming shortened V by 4 bases and J by 6 bases, and 22 bases separated the two germline ends. The germline CDR1 and CDR2 sequences are LGHNA and YNFKEQ. CDR3 bases: TGTGCCAGCAGCCGGCTTGACGGGTCCCTCATGGGCGAGCAGTACTTC. Translating it yields CASSRLDGSLMGEQYF.

The chain combines TRBV6-1 with TRBJ1-5, with a weak D call TRBD1 (5 bases). V lost 3 bases, J lost 9 bases, and 12 bases lay in between. Per the germline V gene, CDR1 is MNHNS and CDR2 is SASEGT. This CDR3 has 13 amino acids. The CDR3 region is CASSDQRDRPQHF. Here the CDR3 DNA reads TGTGCCAGCAGTGACCAGCGGGACCGGCCCCAGCATTTT.

The rearrangement uses TRBV11-2 and TRBJ2-4; D unclear. The J call is uncertain, as TRBJ2-7 better fits the DNA end. The V gene's germline CDR1 is SGHAT and CDR2 FQNNGV. This CDR3 is 13 amino acids long. The CDR3 sequence is CASSSGPILEQYF. The DNA of the CDR3 is TGTGCCAGCAGCTCAGGCCCCATCCTCGAGCAGTACTTC.

This sequence joins TRBV7-2 and TRBJ2-5; 7 positions match TRBD1. CDR1 is SGHTA and CDR2 is FQGNSA in the germline V gene. After removal of 5 bases from V and 12 bases from J, the junction contained 9 bases not matched to a gene. The CDR3 is made up of 12 amino acids. CDR3 protein: CASSQRGPDKYF. Here the CDR3 DNA reads TGTGCCAGCAGCCAAAGGGGGCCGGATAAGTACTTC.

The chain carries TRBV12-3 or TRBV12-4 and TRBJ1-2; D is undetermined. The CDR3 extends over 12 amino acids. Trimming took 4 bases from V and 8 from J, leaving 11 bases between them. The CDR3 nucleotides read TGTGCCAGCAGTTGGGCCCTGAGCGGCTACACCTTC. Protein product: CASSWALSGYTF.

V and J are TRBV12-3 or TRBV12-4 and TRBJ2-3; D not certain. CDR3 length: 16 residues. With 5 bases removed from V and 1 base from J, the gap between germline ends came to 16 bases. CDR3 coding DNA: TGTGCCAGCAGTCACACGGGTGTGTTCCGCACAGATACGCAGTATTTT. This translates into CASSHTGVFRTDTQYF.

The chain uses TRBV6-5 and TRBJ2-5, with 7 bases aligning to TRBD1. The J call may be mistaken, given a closer DNA end match to TRBJ2-7. Germline V gene sequence: CDR1 MNHEY, CDR2 SVGAGI. The CDR3 loop spans 15 amino acids. The DNA for the CDR3 is TGTGCCAGCAGTCGAACAGGGGCCCTTGGGGGCGAGCAGTACTTC. It specifies CASSRTGALGGEQYF.

This clonotype was picked up a small number of times. J is TRBJ2-1 and V is TRBV24-1; 13 nucleotides match TRBD2. Germline lookup yields CDR1 KGHDR and CDR2 SFDVKD. The CDR3 length is 17 residues. J was trimmed by 10 bases and V by 0 bases; bases with no gene match: 8. CDR3 DNA sequence: TGTGCCACCAGTGATTTGCTCGCGGGACTAGCGGGGTTCGAGCAGTTCTTC. Its protein product is CATSDLLAGLAGFEQFF.

Notes on this clonotype: A much larger clone differs by one base, so this may be a read error. Likely a read error: the CDR3 ends without its conserved phenylalanine or tryptophan. The genes are TRBV29-1 and TRBJ2-7; 12 bases match TRBD1. The trim removed 6 bases at V and 3 bases at J, leaving 9 bases unmatched. This CDR3 is 15 amino acids long. Germline CDR1 reads SQVTM; CDR2 reads ANQGSEA. The CDR3 DNA follows: TGCAGCGTAAGCCCCGGGACAGGGGGCATCTACGAGCAGTACATC. Translation gives CSVSPGTGGIYEQYI.

The chain employs TRBV7-2 and TRBJ1-5; tentative D call: TRBD1 (5 bases). Trimming removed 1 base at V and 6 bases at J, with 13 bases between. CDR1 is SGHTA, CDR2 FQGNSA, per germline. The CDR3 runs to 15 residues. In nucleotides, the CDR3 is TGTGCCAGCAGCTTAGATGGGGGAATGTGTCAGCCCCAGCATTTT. Residues: CASSLDGGMCQPQHF.

This clonotype has more than one count but fewer than ten. The chain recombines TRBV11-2 with TRBJ2-1; tentatively, D is TRBD1 or TRBD2 (5 bases each). Trimming pared 6 bases from V and 4 bases from J, leaving 19 bases between. The CDR3 has 16 residues. Germline CDR1 and CDR2: SGHAT and FQNNGV. The CDR3 sequence is CASRRLRDATYNEQFF. In DNA, the CDR3 is TGTGCCAGCAGACGTCTACGGGACGCTACTTACAATGAGCAGTTCTTC. Full variable domain (remainder filled in from reference TRBV11-2 and TRBJ2-1): EAGVAQSPRYKIIEKRQSVAFWCNPISGHATLYWYQQILGQGPKLLIQFQNNGVVDDSQLPKDRFSAERLKGVDSTLKIQPAKLEDSAVYLCASRRLRDATYNEQFFGPGTRLTVL.

The rearrangement joins TRBV24-1 to TRBJ2-1; 7 nucleotides agree with TRBD1. After removal of 5 bases from V and 7 bases from J, the junction contained 13 bases not matched to a gene. The germline V gene encodes CDR1 KGHDR and CDR2 SFDVKD. The CDR3 contains 16 residues. CDR3 bases: TGTGCCACCAGTGCGAACAGGGGTTTACCTTGGAATGAGCAGTTCTTC. Protein: CATSANRGLPWNEQFF.

The V call is TRBV11-3, the J call TRBJ2-1; 11 bases align to TRBD2. Germline loops: CDR1 SGHNT, CDR2 YENEEA. The ends lost 1 base at V and 7 bases at J; junction bases unmatched: 3. This CDR3 has 15 amino acids. CDR3 sequence reads: CASSLVAGGKNEQFF. CDR3 DNA: TGTGCCAGCAGCTTAGTAGCGGGAGGGAAAAATGAGCAGTTCTTC.